The source of this TCR beta chain is a study of blood T cell repertoires in COVID-19 (TCRdb year 2020). About the investigation overall: Collaborator samples came from the United States, Italy and Spain and covered acute and convalescent phases of COVID-19. HLA class I and class II types, where available, came from metadata supplied by the sample provider rather than from assay-based typing. Subjects who had been exposed to COVID-19, were actively infected with it, or had recovered from it provided the deeply sampled blood TCRbeta repertoires that made up the dataset. The material from the prospective study consisted of cDNA or gDNA derived from T cells, B-cell-depleted T cells, or PBMCs. The repertoires were released in a freely available public database meant as a resource for research on the immune response to SARS-CoV-2. Sample metadata almost always included a de-identified subject ID, COVID-19 status, age in years and sex. The samples were drawn from two sources: the first 160 participants of the ongoing ImmuneRACE study, and 1,000 to 1,500 subjects contributed by 6 global collaborators. Paper-wide results and their limitations: The amount of clinical and demographic metadata varied by source and participant and was provided uncurated.

Collaborating institutions collected whole blood in K2EDTA tubes following their own protocols. For TCRbeta analysis, collaborators shipped samples in one of three forms: frozen whole blood, isolated PBMCs, or DNA extracted from either of those sample types. As for this clone: The target of this receptor is not known. The sample holds no much larger clone one base away, and base qualities are not on file.

Looking up the germline V gene (reference sequence) yields CDR1 LNHDA and CDR2 SQIVND. V is cut back by 1 base and J by 4 bases, with 8 bases in the junction unmatched. The CDR3 covers 18 residues, taking in both the cysteine and the phenylalanine. Solely the CDR3 DNA is kept, with 54 bases framed from the first base. TCRbeta CDR3 regions were amplified from genomic DNA using the immunoSEQ Assay, a bias-controlled multiplex PCR. The authors' analysis ran thus. The number of nucleated cells in each sample was estimated from the amplification of reference gene primers within the assay. To quantify the absolute abundance of each unique TCRbeta CDR3 rearrangement, sequence reads were collapsed and filtered. For each sample, productive Simpson clonality was calculated by taking the square root of Simpson's diversity index across productive rearrangements. The source is immuneACCESS, and TCRdb retained only in-frame sequences with V and J called. Part of the clones is not carried over; for the studies checked, unresolved V genes explain less than half of this, and the remainder is unexplained. V, J and clone size were drawn from that table, and D and trimming were deduced from the DNA. For this sample there are some 280,000 clones; around four fifths appear just once. Around 4.5% of the sample goes to the ten largest clones.

This TCR came from a woman in her forties or fifties with active or convalescent COVID-19. Sequenced material: peripheral blood. The V and J genes are TRBV19 and TRBJ2-1; 12 central nucleotides agree with TRBD2. CDR3 protein: CASSIGLAGGGIYNEQFF. The DNA sequence is given as TGTGCCAGTAGTATAGGCCTAGCGGGAGGGGGGATATACAATGAGCAGTTCTTC. Joined to the reference TRBV19 and TRBJ2-1 proteins, this CDR3 gives the full variable domain: DGGITQSPKYLFRKEGQNVTLSCEQNLNHDAMYWYRQDPGQGLRLIYYSQIVNDFQKGDIAEGYSVSREKKESFPLTVTSAQKNPTAFYLCASSIGLAGGGIYNEQFFGPGTRLTVL.